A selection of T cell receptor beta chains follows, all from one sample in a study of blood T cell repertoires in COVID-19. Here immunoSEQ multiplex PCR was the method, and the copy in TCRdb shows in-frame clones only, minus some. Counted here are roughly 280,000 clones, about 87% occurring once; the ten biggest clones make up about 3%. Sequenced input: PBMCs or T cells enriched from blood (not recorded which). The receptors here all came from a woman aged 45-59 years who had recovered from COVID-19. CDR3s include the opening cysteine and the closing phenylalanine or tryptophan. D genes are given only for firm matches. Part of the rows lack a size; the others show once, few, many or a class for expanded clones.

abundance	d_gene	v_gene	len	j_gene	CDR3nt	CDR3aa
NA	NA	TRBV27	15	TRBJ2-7	TGTGCCAGCGCACTAATGGCGGGGGCCTACTACGAGCAGTACTTC	CASALMAGAYYEQYF
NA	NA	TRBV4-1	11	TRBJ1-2	TGCGCCACTCCCGGGTTCTATGGCTACACCTTC	CATPGFYGYTF
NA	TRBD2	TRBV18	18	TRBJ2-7	TGTGCCAGCTCACCACTCCCCCCTCGGATGGGAGGGGCGGACGAGCAGTACTTC	CASSPLPPRMGGADEQYF
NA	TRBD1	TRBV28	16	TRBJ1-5	TGTGCCAGCAGTTTAGGGGACAGGGGAAGCAATCAGCCCCAGCATTTT	CASSLGDRGSNQPQHF
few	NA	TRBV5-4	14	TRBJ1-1	TGTGCCAGCAGTCGGGAGGGCAAGAACACTGAAGCTTTCTTT	CASSREGKNTEAFF
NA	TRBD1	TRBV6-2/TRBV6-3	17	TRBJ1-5	TGTGCCAGCAGTCTTTGGGACAGGGGCGTTTTAAATCAGCCCCAGCATTTT	CASSLWDRGVLNQPQHF
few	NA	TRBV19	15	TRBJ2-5	TGTGCCAGTAGTATAACTCCCACGTCCCGAGAGACCCAGTACTTC	CASSITPTSRETQYF
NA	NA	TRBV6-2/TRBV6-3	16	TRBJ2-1	TGTGCCAGCAGTCCCCGGGGTAGCGGAAACTACAATGAGCAGTTCTTC	CASSPRGSGNYNEQFF
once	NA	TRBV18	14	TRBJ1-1	TGTGCCAGCTCACCAAATAGGGGGAACACTGAAGCTTTCTTT	CASSPNRGNTEAFF
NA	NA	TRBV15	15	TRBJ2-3	TGTGCCACCAGCAGAGTCGGACAGTACGAAGATACGCAGTATTTT	CATSRVGQYEDTQYF
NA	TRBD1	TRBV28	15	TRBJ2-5	TGTGCCAGCAGTCACCGGGACAGACACAAAGAGACCCAGTACTTC	CASSHRDRHKETQYF
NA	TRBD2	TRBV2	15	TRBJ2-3	TGTGCCAGCAGTGAGGAGCAGCGGGGGGCAGATACGCAGTATTTT	CASSEEQRGADTQYF
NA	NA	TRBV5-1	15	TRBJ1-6	TGCGCCAGCAGCTCGCGGGGGTTCGATAATTCACCCCTCCACTTT	CASSSRGFDNSPLHF
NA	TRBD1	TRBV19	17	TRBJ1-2	TGTGCCAGTAACGACAGGGTTCGTCAAAGAGCTAACTATGGCTACACCTTC	CASNDRVRQRANYGYTF
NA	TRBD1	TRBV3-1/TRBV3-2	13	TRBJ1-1	TGTGCCAGCAGCCGGACAGGGGGCACTGAAGCTTTCTTT	CASSRTGGTEAFF
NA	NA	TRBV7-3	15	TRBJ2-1	TGTGCCAGCAGCTTATTGGGGGAGGTATACAATGAGCAGTTCTTC	CASSLLGEVYNEQFF
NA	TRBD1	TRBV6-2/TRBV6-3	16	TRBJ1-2	TGTGCCAGCAGTTACGGATACAGGGGGAGACCGGATGGCTACACCTTC	CASSYGYRGRPDGYTF
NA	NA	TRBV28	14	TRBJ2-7	TGTGCCAGCAGTTTAGGTCGGAGACTCTACGAGCAGTACTTC	CASSLGRRLYEQYF
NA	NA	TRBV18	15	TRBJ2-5	TGTGCCAGCTCACCTAACGGGAGAGCACAAGAGACCCAGTACTTC	CASSPNGRAQETQYF
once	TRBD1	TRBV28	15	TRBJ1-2	TGTGCCAGCAGTCTTCTGCAGACAGGGCCGCCAGGCTACACCTTC	CASSLLQTGPPGYTF
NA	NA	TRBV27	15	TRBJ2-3	TGTGCCAGCAGTTTAAAAACTAGGGTTGGGGATACGCAGTATTTT	CASSLKTRVGDTQYF
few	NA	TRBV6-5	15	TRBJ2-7	TGTGCCAGCAGTCCAACAACAGGGACGGCATACGAGCAGTACTTC	CASSPTTGTAYEQYF
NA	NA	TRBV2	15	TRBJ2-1	TGTGCCAGCAGTGGACAGTTGCGCTCCTACAATGAGCAGTTCTTC	CASSGQLRSYNEQFF
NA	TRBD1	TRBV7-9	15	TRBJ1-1	TGTGCCAGCAGCACAAGACAGGGGGCCATATGGTCGGCTTTCTTT	CASSTRQGAIWSAFF
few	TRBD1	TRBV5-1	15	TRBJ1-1	TGCGCCAGCAGCCCACAGGGGGCAGTGAACACTGAAGCTTTCTTT	CASSPQGAVNTEAFF
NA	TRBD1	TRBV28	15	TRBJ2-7	TGTGCCAGCAGTTTGTCGGGGACAGGACCTTACGAGCAGTACTTC	CASSLSGTGPYEQYF
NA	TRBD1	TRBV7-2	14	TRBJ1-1	TGTGCCAGCAGCTTAAACAGGGGGCAGACTGAAGCTTTCTTT	CASSLNRGQTEAFF
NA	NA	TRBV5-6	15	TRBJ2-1	TGTGCCAGCTTAACCACTAGCCACTCCTACAATGAGCAGTTCTTC	CASLTTSHSYNEQFF
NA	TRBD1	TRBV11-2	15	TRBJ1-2	TGTGCCAGCAGCTTAGACGGGGGGACAGGGTATGGCTACACCTTC	CASSLDGGTGYGYTF
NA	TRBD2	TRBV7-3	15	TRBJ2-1	TGTGCCAGCAGCTCGGATAGCGGGGCCTACAATGAGCAGTTCTTC	CASSSDSGAYNEQFF
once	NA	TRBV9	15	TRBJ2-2	TGTGCCAGCAGCCCTCAGGGATCCAACACCGGGGAGCTGTTTTTT	CASSPQGSNTGELFF
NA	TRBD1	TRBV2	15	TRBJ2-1	TGTGCCAGCAGAGAGACAGGGGCAATCGTCGATGAGCAGTTCTTC	CASRETGAIVDEQFF
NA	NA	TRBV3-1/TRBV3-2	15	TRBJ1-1	TGTGCCAGCAGCCAAGCGGGACTTTTGAACACTGAAGCTTTCTTT	CASSQAGLLNTEAFF
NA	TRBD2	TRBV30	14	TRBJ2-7	TGTGCCTGGAGTAGGACTAGCGGGAGTCCCGAGCAGTACTTC	CAWSRTSGSPEQYF
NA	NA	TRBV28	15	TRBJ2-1	TGTGCCAGCAGTTTAGTGGGAGGGGGACAAAATGAGCAGTTCTTC	CASSLVGGGQNEQFF
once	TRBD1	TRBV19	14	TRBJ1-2	TGTGCCAGTAGTCGTGGACAGGGCAACTATGGCTACACCTTC	CASSRGQGNYGYTF
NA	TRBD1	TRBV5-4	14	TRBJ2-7	TGTGCCAGCAGCTTACAGGGACAGGACTACGAGCAGTACTTC	CASSLQGQDYEQYF
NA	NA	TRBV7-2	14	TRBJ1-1	TGTGCCAGCAGGGGGGACGGGAGGATCTCTGAAGCTTTCTTT	CASRGDGRISEAFF
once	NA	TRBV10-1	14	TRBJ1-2	TGCGCCAGCCCCAGGGACAACAAAAAAATTGGCTACACCTTC	CASPRDNKKIGYTF
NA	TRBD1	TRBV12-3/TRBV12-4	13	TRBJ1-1	TGTGCCAGCAGTCGACAGGGTTCGGGTGAAGCTTTCTTT	CASSRQGSGEAFF
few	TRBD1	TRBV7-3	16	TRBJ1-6	TGTGCCAGCAGCTCAACCCGACAGGGAGGAGGTTCACCCCTCCACTTT	CASSSTRQGGGSPLHF
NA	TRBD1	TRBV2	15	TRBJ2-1	TGTGCCAGCAGAGAGAGACAGGGGGCTAGCAATGAGCAGTTCTTC	CASRERQGASNEQFF
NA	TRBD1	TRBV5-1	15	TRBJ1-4	TGCGCCAGCAGCACCACAGGGGATTGGAATGAAAAACTGTTTTTT	CASSTTGDWNEKLFF
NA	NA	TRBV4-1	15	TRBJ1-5	TGCGCCAGCAGCGGGGAGCCCTATAGCAATCAGCCCCAGCATTTT	CASSGEPYSNQPQHF
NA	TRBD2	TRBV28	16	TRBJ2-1	TGTGCCTCAATAGGCAGCGGGAGTGTGGCCTACAATGAGCAGTTCTTC	CASIGSGSVAYNEQFF
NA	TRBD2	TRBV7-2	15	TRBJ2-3	TGTGCCAGCAGCTTGCTAGCGGGAGGGCCGGATACGCAGTATTTT	CASSLLAGGPDTQYF
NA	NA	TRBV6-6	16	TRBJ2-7	TGTGCCAGCAGTCAGCTGCCCGGGACACTAAACTACGAGCAGTACTTC	CASSQLPGTLNYEQYF
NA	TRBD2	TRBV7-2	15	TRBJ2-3	TGTGCCAGCAGCGTAGCGGGAGGGCGAACAGATACGCAGTATTTT	CASSVAGGRTDTQYF
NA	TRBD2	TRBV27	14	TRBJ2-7	TGTGCCAGCAGTACCACCGGACTAGCCTACGAGCAGTACTTC	CASSTTGLAYEQYF
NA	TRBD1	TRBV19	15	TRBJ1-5	TGTGCCAGTAGTCCCCCGACAGGGTGGAATCAGCCCCAGCATTTT	CASSPPTGWNQPQHF
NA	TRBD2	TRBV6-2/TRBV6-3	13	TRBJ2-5	TGTGCCAGCAGTGTGCGGGGGGAGGAGACCCAGTACTTC	CASSVRGEETQYF
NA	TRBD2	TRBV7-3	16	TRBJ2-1	TGTGCCAGCAGCTTAATGGGGACTAGCGGGAGGGATGAGCAGTTCTTC	CASSLMGTSGRDEQFF
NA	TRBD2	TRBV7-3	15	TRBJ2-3	TGTGCCAGCAGCCGGACTAGCACTAGCACAGATACGCAGTATTTT	CASSRTSTSTDTQYF
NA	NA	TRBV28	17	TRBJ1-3	TGTGCCAGCAGTTTTAATGGACAGATGTTCTCTGGAAACACCATATATTTT	CASSFNGQMFSGNTIYF
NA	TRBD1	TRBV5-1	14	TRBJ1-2	TGCGCCAGCAGCCCTAGACGGGACAGGGGACCGGGCACCTTC	CASSPRRDRGPGTF
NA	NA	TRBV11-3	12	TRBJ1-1	TGTGCCAGCAGCAATAGGGGTACTGAAGCTTTCTTT	CASSNRGTEAFF
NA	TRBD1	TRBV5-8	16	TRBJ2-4	TGTGCCAGCAGCCACCGGGACAGGGATTTGGCAAGCATTCAGTACTTC	CASSHRDRDLASIQYF